These 4 T cell receptor beta chains originate from one sample sequenced in a study of shared clonotypes between healthy human individuals. TCRdb's table, derived via immunoSEQ multiplex PCR, lists solely in-frame clones and lacks some. Among some 1 million clones, around 75% were seen once, and the ten largest hold approximately 1.5%. Sequenced material: memory CD4+ T cells sorted from blood. Subset in this sample: CD45RA-negative fraction. The source of these receptors is a man in his late teens or twenties in good health.

This chain connects TRBV28 to TRBJ1-4, with 8 bases matching TRBD1. CDR1 is MDHEN, CDR2 SYDVKM, per germline. CDR3 length equals 16 residues. V trimming: 4 bases; J trimming: 4 bases; junction bases outside the gene matches: 8. This CDR3 reads CASSSEGTGINEKLFF. Here the CDR3 DNA reads TGTGCCAGCAGTTCTGAGGGGACAGGAATTAATGAAAAACTGTTTTTT.

The V and J genes are TRBV30 and TRBJ2-3; a weak D match, TRBD2 (6 bases). In germline, CDR1 is GTSNPN, CDR2 SVGIG (reference sequence). The V gene lost 4 bases and the J gene lost 1 base, with 21 bases spanning the gap. The CDR3 is 17 amino acids. The CDR3 coding sequence is TGTGCCTGGACAAAGGAAACGGGAGTGAGTGGCACAGATACGCAGTATTTT. Amino acids: CAWTKETGVSGTDTQYF.

This chain's CDR3 is CASSQTGNPYNEQFF. In nucleotides, the CDR3 is TGTGCCAGCAGCCAAACAGGGAACCCCTACAATGAGCAGTTCTTC. V gene TRBV7-2 combines with J gene TRBJ2-1, with D possibly matching TRBD1 (6 bases). The CDR3 totals 15 residues. V was cut by 5 bases and J by 2 bases, with 13 bases left in between. The germline V gene has CDR1 SGHTA and CDR2 FQGNSA.

This clone was found a few times. The CDR3 DNA is TGTGCCAGCAGCGGGGGGGCGCTAAGACCGGTTTCGTACGAGCAGTACTTC. Encoded protein: CASSGGALRPVSYEQYF. This chain uses TRBV21-1 with TRBJ2-7; the DNA was not used to check the table's D call, TRBD2. TRBV21-1 is classified as a pseudogene. The CDR3 sequence is 17 residues long.